The 21 T cell receptor beta chains below were found in one sample sequenced in a study of T cell responses to AZD1222 COVID-19 vaccine. Sequencing used immunoSEQ multiplex PCR; TCRdb keeps in-frame clones, though not all of them. The sample has roughly 67,000 clones, around nine tenths seen once; the top ten hold around 8%. Source: peripheral blood, taken on day 0 of AZD1222 vaccination. Every receptor here comes from an adult in good health.

The chain recombines TRBV12-3 or TRBV12-4 with TRBJ2-1; D not resolved. The V end was cut by 5 bases, the J end by 6 bases, with 11 bases between. The CDR3 length is 13 residues. The CDR3 reads CASSPPSSNEQFF. The CDR3 DNA reads TGTGCCAGCAGTCCGCCGAGTTCCAATGAGCAGTTCTTC.

This sequence joins TRBV7-2 and TRBJ1-5; D call uncertain. The CDR3 contains 13 residues. The germline gives CDR1 SGHTA, CDR2 FQGNSA. V lost 3 bases, J lost 5 bases, and 8 bases lay in between. CDR3: CASSLSYYQPQHF. The CDR3 DNA reads TGTGCCAGCAGCTTGAGCTACTATCAGCCCCAGCATTTT.

This chain uses TRBV3-1 (or the pseudogene TRBV3-2) with TRBJ1-2; maybe TRBD1 (5 bases). Germline V gives CDR1 LGHDT, CDR2 YNNKEL (reference sequence). The V gene lost 7 bases and the J gene lost 7 bases, with 16 bases spanning the gap. The CDR3 has 13 residues. DNA of the CDR3: TGTGCCAGCACCAAGCCCGGGGCCCGTGGCTACACCTTC. It is translated as CASTKPGARGYTF.

This chain uses TRBV5-6 with TRBJ1-1, with a tentative D call TRBD1 (5 bases). With 4 bases removed from V and 4 bases from J, the gap between germline ends came to 11 bases. From germline, CDR1 is SGHDT and CDR2 YYEEEE. CDR3 length: 13 amino acids. CDR3 nucleotide sequence: TGTGCCAGCAGCCGAAGGGGTGGCACTGAAGCTTTCTTT. Translation gives CASSRRGGTEAFF.

The V gene is TRBV28, the J gene TRBJ1-5, with D possibly being TRBD1 (5 bases). The CDR3 length is 13 residues. The V end was cut by 8 bases, the J end by 7 bases, with 15 bases between. Germline V gene data show CDR1 as MDHEN and CDR2 as SYDVKM. CDR3 DNA: TGTGCCAGCGGTGGGGGGGTAGGGCAGCCCCAGCATTTT. Amino acids: CASGGGVGQPQHF.

The rearrangement uses TRBV10-1 and TRBJ2-7, with D unresolved. The CDR3 runs to 12 residues. The V gene's germline CDR1 is WNHNN and CDR2 SYGVQD (reference sequence). V was pared by 6 bases and J by 6 bases, with 12 bases between. This CDR3 is CASRDLTGEQYF. CDR3 nucleotides: TGCGCCAGCAGGGATCTAACGGGCGAGCAGTACTTC.

The chain couples TRBV20-1 to TRBJ1-1; tentative D call: TRBD1 (5 bases). Per the germline V gene, CDR1 is DFQATT and CDR2 is SNEGSKA (reference sequence). This CDR3 has 11 amino acids. Trimming removed 6 bases at V and 5 bases at J, with 10 bases between. In nucleotides, the CDR3 is TGCAGTGCCCCCCAGGGAACTGAAGCTTTCTTT. As protein: CSAPQGTEAFF.

The rearrangement joins TRBV7-8 to TRBJ1-1; D is undetermined. Germline V gene data show CDR1 as SGHVS and CDR2 as FQNEAQ. The ends were cut back, 1 base at V and 5 bases at J, with 11 bases in the middle. The CDR3 covers 14 residues. In nucleotides, the CDR3 is TGTGCCAGCAGCTTAGGGGGTTGGGGAACTGAAGCTTTCTTT. Protein: CASSLGGWGTEAFF.

This chain links TRBV5-1 with TRBJ2-1; D possibly corresponds to TRBD2 (5 bases). The germline CDR1 and CDR2 sequences are SGHRS and YFSETQ. This CDR3 comprises 12 residues. The germline V and J ends were trimmed by 0 bases and 10 bases, with 8 bases remaining between them. CDR3 DNA: TGCGCCAGCAGCTTGGTGGGAGACGAGCAGTTCTTC. Its protein is CASSLVGDEQFF.

The chain couples TRBV7-2 to TRBJ2-1, with D possibly being TRBD1 (6 bases). The germline V gene encodes CDR1 SGHTA and CDR2 FQGNSA. V was shortened by 3 bases and J by 6 bases, with 15 bases between the two germline ends. This CDR3 is built from 15 residues. The CDR3 spells CASSFRRQGLNEQFF. The CDR3 DNA reads as TGTGCCAGCAGCTTCCGGAGGCAGGGGCTCAATGAGCAGTTCTTC.

The J gene is TRBJ2-6, the V gene TRBV6-5; no firm D call. Deletions cut 0 bases from V and 0 bases from J, with 6 bases between. Per the germline V gene, CDR1 is MNHEY and CDR2 is SVGAGI. The CDR3 is made up of 16 amino acids. The CDR3 bases are TGTGCCAGCAGTTACTCAGGGATCTCTGGGGCCAACGTCCTGACTTTC. Residues: CASSYSGISGANVLTF.

The rearrangement links TRBV15 to TRBJ1-1; TRBD1 is a possible D gene (6 bases). Trimming removed 0 bases at V and 8 bases at J, with 16 bases between. CDR1 LNHNV and CDR2 YYDKDF come from the germline V gene (reference sequence). This CDR3 is built from 15 residues. CDR3 sequence: CATSREYPQQGEAFF. The CDR3 region has the DNA TGTGCCACCAGCAGAGAATACCCCCAACAGGGAGAAGCTTTCTTT.

The genes are TRBV10-1 and TRBJ1-1; D not resolved. V shed 0 bases and J shed 3 bases, with 8 bases lying between them. This CDR3 spans 14 amino acids. CDR1 and CDR2 from the germline V gene are WNHNN and SYGVQD (reference sequence). The CDR3 bases are TGCGCCAGCAGTGAGTCGATGCGGGACACTGAAGCTTTCTTT. Translation gives CASSESMRDTEAFF.

V and J are TRBV3-1 (or the pseudogene TRBV3-2) and TRBJ1-1; D might be TRBD1 (5 bases). Trimming removed 1 base at V and 5 bases at J, with 11 bases between. Germline V gene data show CDR1 as LGHDT and CDR2 as YNNKEL (reference sequence). The CDR3 length is 14 residues. CDR3 nucleotide sequence: TGTGCCAGCAGCCAAGGGTCAGGGCGGACTGAAGCTTTCTTT. Its protein is CASSQGSGRTEAFF.

This clone was counted once. This rearrangement joins TRBV4-2 to TRBJ2-7; no reliable D call. Germline V gene lookup returns CDR1 LGHNA and CDR2 YNFKEQ. The ends were cut back, 0 bases at V and 4 bases at J, with 16 bases in the middle. The CDR3 has 16 amino acids. CDR3 region: CASSQDVGSPSYEQYF. CDR3 DNA: TGTGCCAGCAGCCAAGATGTGGGGTCCCCCTCGTACGAGCAGTACTTC.

The CDR3 coding sequence is TGTGCCAGCAGCTTAGAGCCCGCTCTAGCGGATATGGGATACGAGCAGTACTTC. Amino acid sequence: CASSLEPALADMGYEQYF. The rearrangement links TRBV11-2 to TRBJ2-7; 7 bases are a match to TRBD2. The CDR3 contains 18 residues. With V trimmed by 0 bases and J by 4 bases, 15 bases remained unmatched. CDR1 is SGHAT, CDR2 FQNNGV, per germline.

This clone was observed once. V is TRBV12-3 or TRBV12-4 and J is TRBJ2-3; the match to TRBD2 covers 7 bases. The CDR3 spans 11 residues. The V and J ends lost 4 bases and 11 bases, in that order; junction bases with no gene match: 3. The CDR3 spells CASSWDYRQYF. Written as DNA, the CDR3 is TGTGCCAGCAGTTGGGACTATAGGCAGTATTTT.

The chain recombines TRBV6-5 with TRBJ2-2; a weak D match, TRBD2 (6 bases). This CDR3 is built from 15 residues. Germline loops: CDR1 MNHEY, CDR2 SVGAGI. V was pared by 2 bases and J by 7 bases, with 14 bases between. In DNA form, the CDR3 reads TGTGCCAGCAGTTACATGGCCCTGGGGGGCGGGGAGCTGTTTTTT. This encodes CASSYMALGGGELFF.

The count of this clone is one. This rearrangement joins TRBV7-2 to TRBJ1-2, with a weak D call TRBD1 (6 bases). V was cut by 1 base and J by 0 bases, with 9 bases left in between. The CDR3 contains 15 residues. The germline CDR1 and CDR2 sequences are SGHTA and FQGNSA. CDR3 in DNA: TGTGCCAGCAGCTTAGGGACAGTTTCTAACTATGGCTACACCTTC. Amino acids: CASSLGTVSNYGYTF.

This clone has just one count. The chain recombines TRBV9 with TRBJ1-4; D gene unclear. The V and J ends lost 4 bases and 0 bases respectively, with 13 bases between them. Germline V lookup: CDR1 SGDLS, CDR2 YYNGEE. CDR3 length equals 16 residues. CDR3 amino acids: CASSTRAYATNEKLFF. Written as DNA, the CDR3 is TGTGCCAGCAGCACCCGGGCCTATGCAACTAATGAAAAACTGTTTTTT.

V is TRBV5-1 and J is TRBJ2-1; D perhaps matches TRBD1 (6 bases). This CDR3 comprises 13 residues. V gave up 3 bases and J gave up 14 bases, with 18 bases separating them. In germline, CDR1 is SGHRS, CDR2 YFSETQ. The CDR3 loop reads CASSSGQSTFEFF. CDR3 DNA sequence: TGCGCCAGCAGCTCCGGACAGAGCACGTTTGAGTTCTTC.